This T cell receptor (beta chain) was sequenced during a study of T cell responses to AZD1222 COVID-19 vaccine. The protocol was immunoSEQ multiplex PCR, while the TCRdb copy is restricted to in-frame clones and leaves out a portion. Of around 96,000 clones listed, around 83% are singletons. Germline values: CDR1 MDHEN, CDR2 SYDVKM. The CDR3 covers 14 residues. The ends lost 6 bases at V and 6 bases at J; junction bases unmatched: 3. This specimen was peripheral blood, taken 28 days after the second AZD1222 dose. The TCR sequence derives from an adult who received the AZD1222 COVID-19 vaccine. The V call is TRBV28, the J call TRBJ1-4; 11 bases map to TRBD1. This chain's CDR3 is CASRAGQGDEKLFF. In DNA, the CDR3 is TGTGCCAGCAGGGCGGGACAGGGGGATGAAAAACTGTTTTTT.